The sequence of this T cell receptor beta chain was determined in a study of blood T cell repertoires in COVID-19. Per the authors' pipeline: Estimates of nucleated cell counts were drawn from the amplification of reference gene primers. Produced via immunoSEQ multiplex PCR; TCRdb's table is partial and in-frame only. V and J calls and clone size follow that table, whereas D and trimming were derived from the DNA. The table shows tens of thousands of clones, with around 79% occurring only once. The CDR3 consists of 15 residues. Germline V lookup: CDR1 MGHRA, CDR2 YSYEKL. Trimming removed 3 bases from V and 5 bases from J; junction bases left unmatched: 7.

This chain joins TRBV4-1 and TRBJ2-3; 8 nucleotides match TRBD2. The sample was peripheral blood. The receptor was isolated from a man in his 60s with acute or convalescent COVID-19. CDR3 nucleotide sequence: TGCGCCAGCAGCCACCCTGACCGGGAGGGAGATACGCAGTATTTT. This sequence encodes CASSHPDREGDTQYF.